A selection of T cell receptor beta chains follows, all from one sample in a study of response to subunit inactivated influenza vaccine. TCRdb ran MiXCR on the RT-PCR reads and lists one entry per CDR3 protein. The sample includes 490,000 or so distinct CDR3 sequences, 6.5% to 8% of them seen just once. This sample comprised PBMCs from blood, obtained less than 30 months after vaccination. Source of these receptors: a man aged 50 to 75 who received an inactivated influenza vaccine. The CDR3 runs from the conserved cysteine through the conserved F or W. Each record gives: clone size, J gene, V gene, D gene, CDR3 protein, CDR3 DNA. The D gene is left open where the match is weak. Expanded clones are given a class, and other clones once, few, many or no size at all.

clone_size: few
j_call: TRBJ2-7
v_call: TRBV7-8
d_call: TRBD1
cdr3_aa: CASSRGQVYEQYF
cdr3_nt: TGTGCCAGCAGCCGGGGACAGGTCTACGAGCAGTACTTC

clone_size: many
j_call: TRBJ2-4
v_call: TRBV20-1
d_call: TRBD2
cdr3_aa: CSARDIRGGTKNIQYF
cdr3_nt: TGCAGTGCTAGAGATATACGCGGGGGGACCAAAAACATTCAGTACTTC

clone_size: .
j_call: TRBJ2-3
v_call: TRBV20-1
d_call: .
cdr3_aa: CSARTTSWGDTQYF
cdr3_nt: TGCAGTGCTAGAACTACTAGCTGGGGGGATACGCAGTATTTT

clone_size: many
j_call: TRBJ2-7
v_call: TRBV10-3
d_call: TRBD2
cdr3_aa: CAISGAGAFSYEQYF
cdr3_nt: TGTGCCATCAGCGGTGCGGGAGCATTCTCCTACGAGCAGTACTTC

clone_size: few
j_call: TRBJ2-1
v_call: TRBV30
d_call: .
cdr3_aa: CAWNPARLYNEQFF
cdr3_nt: TGTGCCTGGAATCCGGCTAGGCTTTACAATGAGCAGTTCTTC

clone_size: few
j_call: TRBJ2-4
v_call: TRBV2
d_call: .
cdr3_aa: CASSEWVNYQYF
cdr3_nt: TGTGCCAGCAGTGAATGGGTGAATTATCAGTACTTC

clone_size: few
j_call: TRBJ2-7
v_call: TRBV29-1
d_call: .
cdr3_aa: CSVEGRQEQYF
cdr3_nt: TGCAGCGTTGAAGGCCGTCAAGAGCAGTACTTC

clone_size: few
j_call: TRBJ1-4
v_call: TRBV10-1
d_call: TRBD1
cdr3_aa: CASSAGTGVYEKLFF
cdr3_nt: TGCGCCAGCAGTGCCGGGACAGGGGTCTATGAAAAACTGTTTTTT

clone_size: many
j_call: TRBJ2-7
v_call: TRBV6-1
d_call: .
cdr3_aa: CASTAGKGTYEQYF
cdr3_nt: TGTGCCAGCACTGCAGGCAAGGGAACCTACGAGCAGTACTTC

clone_size: few
j_call: TRBJ2-1
v_call: TRBV7-8
d_call: TRBD2
cdr3_aa: CASSLDTSGSYNEQFF
cdr3_nt: TGTGCCAGCAGCTTAGATACTAGCGGGAGTTACAATGAGCAGTTCTTC

clone_size: .
j_call: TRBJ2-7
v_call: TRBV20-1
d_call: .
cdr3_aa: CSAGGGMEYEQYF
cdr3_nt: TGCAGTGCTGGTGGCGGGATGGAGTACGAGCAGTACTTC

clone_size: many
j_call: TRBJ1-1
v_call: TRBV5-1
d_call: .
cdr3_aa: CASSEVPPNTEAFF
cdr3_nt: TGCGCCAGCAGCGAGGTCCCTCCGAACACTGAAGCTTTCTTT

clone_size: .
j_call: TRBJ1-4
v_call: TRBV4-3
d_call: .
cdr3_aa: CASSHTSSFAEKLFF
cdr3_nt: TGCGCCAGCAGCCACACCAGTTCCTTTGCTGAAAAACTGTTTTTT

clone_size: many
j_call: TRBJ2-3
v_call: TRBV29-1
d_call: .
cdr3_aa: CSEATGGNTQYF
cdr3_nt: TGCAGCGAGGCAACTGGGGGGAATACGCAGTATTTT

clone_size: few
j_call: TRBJ2-7
v_call: TRBV7-2
d_call: TRBD1
cdr3_aa: CASSFRTGGSYEQYF
cdr3_nt: TGTGCCAGCAGCTTTCGGACAGGGGGGTCCTACGAGCAGTACTTC

clone_size: .
j_call: TRBJ1-5
v_call: TRBV6-2/TRBV6-3
d_call: TRBD1
cdr3_aa: CASSYSPGQGINQPQHF
cdr3_nt: TGTGCCAGCAGTTACTCCCCGGGACAGGGGATCAATCAGCCCCAGCATTTT

clone_size: many
j_call: TRBJ2-5
v_call: TRBV10-3
d_call: TRBD2
cdr3_aa: CAISDSGRTETQYF
cdr3_nt: TGTGCCATCAGTGATAGCGGGAGGACAGAGACCCAGTACTTC

clone_size: many
j_call: TRBJ2-5
v_call: TRBV5-1
d_call: .
cdr3_aa: CASSSQQETQYF
cdr3_nt: TGCGCCAGCAGCTCGCAACAAGAGACCCAGTACTTC

clone_size: .
j_call: TRBJ2-3
v_call: TRBV18
d_call: TRBD2
cdr3_aa: CASSPAGTSAAKDTQYF
cdr3_nt: TGTGCCAGCTCACCAGCCGGGACTAGTGCAGCAAAAGATACGCAGTATTTT

clone_size: .
j_call: TRBJ2-3
v_call: TRBV28
d_call: TRBD2
cdr3_aa: CASKGGGTTDTQYF
cdr3_nt: TGTGCCAGCAAAGGCGGGGGGACCACAGATACGCAGTATTTT

clone_size: .
j_call: TRBJ2-3
v_call: TRBV20-1
d_call: .
cdr3_aa: CSARDQGGHATQYF
cdr3_nt: TGCAGTGCTAGAGATCAGGGGGGGCATGCTACGCAGTATTTT

clone_size: few
j_call: TRBJ2-1
v_call: TRBV15
d_call: .
cdr3_aa: CATRSNEQFF
cdr3_nt: TGTGCCACCAGGAGCAATGAGCAGTTCTTC

clone_size: few
j_call: TRBJ2-6
v_call: TRBV4-2
d_call: .
cdr3_aa: CASSLQKDTGSGANVLTF
cdr3_nt: TGTGCCAGCAGCCTCCAAAAGGATACAGGGTCTGGGGCCAACGTCCTGACTTTC

clone_size: few
j_call: TRBJ1-5
v_call: TRBV28
d_call: .
cdr3_aa: CASSVGTGAPPQHF
cdr3_nt: TGTGCCAGCAGTGTAGGGACGGGGGCTCCGCCCCAGCATTTT